This record looks at one T cell receptor beta chain sequence and its context. This record belongs to a study of blood T cell repertoires in COVID-19. Study background: Whether acute or convalescent, the COVID-19 samples came from the United States, Italy and Spain. Nucleic acid was either cDNA or gDNA, and it came from T cells, B-cell-depleted T cells, or PBMCs.

Original processing methods: Reference gene primer amplification in the assay estimated nucleated cell counts. Data came from immunoSEQ multiplex PCR; TCRdb stores just in-frame clones and leaves some out. V, J and clone size reflect that table, while D and trimming were determined from the DNA. The data show 75,000 to 80,000 clones, with roughly 90% seen just once and roughly 9.1% held by the top ten. Germline V gene lookup returns CDR1 LGHDT and CDR2 YNNKEL (reference sequence). V gave up 0 bases and J gave up 3 bases; unmatched junction bases: 4. The CDR3 runs 15 residues. This receptor was taken from a human donor in a cohort sampled during active COVID-19. The rearrangement joins TRBV3-1 (or the pseudogene TRBV3-2) to TRBJ2-7; 8 bases line up with TRBD1. The specimen was peripheral blood. The CDR3 sequence is CASSQDQGASYEQYF. The CDR3 coding sequence is TGTGCCAGCAGCCAAGATCAGGGGGCTAGCTACGAGCAGTACTTC.